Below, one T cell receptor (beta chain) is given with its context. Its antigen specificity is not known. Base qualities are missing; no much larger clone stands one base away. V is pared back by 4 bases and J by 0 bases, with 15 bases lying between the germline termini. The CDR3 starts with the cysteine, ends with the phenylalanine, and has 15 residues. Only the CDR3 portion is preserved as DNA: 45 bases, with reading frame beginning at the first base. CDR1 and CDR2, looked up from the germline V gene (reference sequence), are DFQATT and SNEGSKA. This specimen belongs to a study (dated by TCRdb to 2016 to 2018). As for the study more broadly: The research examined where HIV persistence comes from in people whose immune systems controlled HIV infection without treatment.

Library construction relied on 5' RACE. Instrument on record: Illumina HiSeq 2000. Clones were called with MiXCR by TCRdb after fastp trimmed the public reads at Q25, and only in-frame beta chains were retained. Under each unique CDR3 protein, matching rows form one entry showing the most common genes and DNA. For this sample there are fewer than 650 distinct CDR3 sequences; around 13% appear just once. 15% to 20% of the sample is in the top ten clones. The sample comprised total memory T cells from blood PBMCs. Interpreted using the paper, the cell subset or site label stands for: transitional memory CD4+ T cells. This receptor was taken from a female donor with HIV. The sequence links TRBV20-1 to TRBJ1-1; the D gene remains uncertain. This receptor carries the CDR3 CSATRPDGLNTEAFF. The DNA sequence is TGCAGTGCTACTAGACCGGACGGCTTGAACACTGAAGCTTTCTTT.